A selection of T cell receptor beta chains follows, all from one sample in a study of cytomegalovirus exposure and HLA in healthy donors. The data were produced by immunoSEQ multiplex PCR, yet TCRdb's version contains in-frame clones alone and is incomplete. This repertoire shows approximately 180,000 clones, 80% found once; its top ten account for about 1%. Sequencing input: PBMCs. The receptors were gathered from a woman between 40 and 50 years old in good health and CMV-seronegative. CDR3s include the opening cysteine and the closing phenylalanine or tryptophan. Fields, in order: clone size, D gene, V gene, J gene, CDR3 DNA, CDR3 protein. D genes are given only for firm matches. Expanded clones are given a class, and other clones once, few, many or no size at all.

>few|NA|TRBV9|TRBJ1-2
TGTGCCAGCAGCCCCCCGGGTAACACCTTC
CASSPPGNTF
>NA|NA|TRBV4-3|TRBJ2-7
TGCGCCAGCAGCCAATACACAGGGTCGACGGGCGAGCAGTACTTC
CASSQYTGSTGEQYF
>NA|TRBD2|TRBV19|TRBJ2-3
TGTGCCAGTAGCTACGGACTAGCGGGAGTGGGAACAGATACGCAGTATTTT
CASSYGLAGVGTDTQYF
>NA|TRBD2|TRBV4-1|TRBJ2-3
TGCGCCAGCAGCCAAGATGGAGATAGCGGGGGTTACCGGGATACGCAGTATTTT
CASSQDGDSGGYRDTQYF
>NA|NA|TRBV9|TRBJ1-2
TGTGCCAGCAGCGTAGACGTAAAGAGCGGCTATGGCTACACCTTC
CASSVDVKSGYGYTF
>once|TRBD2|TRBV2|TRBJ2-5
TGTGCCAGCAGGCAGGACCGGGGACTAGCAGGAGAGACCCAGTACTTC
CASRQDRGLAGETQYF
>NA|NA|TRBV6-5|TRBJ2-6
TGTGCCAGCAGTTCCCTTGGCCTCTCTGGGGCCAACGTCCTGACTTTC
CASSSLGLSGANVLTF
>NA|NA|TRBV9|TRBJ2-5
TGTGCCAGCAGCGTAGTTCCGGGAGTTGAAGAGACCCAGTACTTC
CASSVVPGVEETQYF
>NA|NA|TRBV5-4|TRBJ1-1
TGTGCCAGCAGCCCGGGAAAGACCCACGGGATGAACACTGAAGCTTTCTTT
CASSPGKTHGMNTEAFF
>NA|NA|TRBV9|TRBJ1-6
TGTGCCAGCAGCGTAGCTGGGAGGGATTCACCCCTCCACTTT
CASSVAGRDSPLHF
>few|TRBD1|TRBV4-3|TRBJ1-1
TGCGCCAGCAGCAGACAGGGGGACACTGAAGCTTTCTTT
CASSRQGDTEAFF